Listed below are T cell receptor beta chains from one sample, sequenced in a study of blood T cell repertoires in COVID-19. Repertoires were generated with immunoSEQ multiplex PCR, while TCRdb's copy carries only in-frame clones and drops some. The sample includes under 300,000 clones, about 73% of them seen just once. Sequencing was done on a sample of peripheral blood. These receptors originate from a woman aged 80 or older with acute or convalescent COVID-19. Both conserved end residues are part of each CDR3. D genes are given only for firm matches. Not every row has a clone size; where given, it reads once, few, many or a size class.

j_call clone_size v_call d_call cdr3_length cdr3_aa cdr3_nt
TRBJ2-2 once TRBV3-1/TRBV3-2 TRBD2 16 CASSQRAGVGTGELFF TGTGCCAGCAGTCAAAGAGCGGGAGTAGGTACCGGGGAGCTGTTTTTT
TRBJ2-7 - TRBV3-1/TRBV3-2 - 12 CASSQAGGEQYF TGTGCCAGCAGCCAAGCCGGTGGCGAGCAGTACTTC
TRBJ2-7 - TRBV5-6 TRBD1 13 CASSFRDRDEQYF TGTGCCAGCAGCTTTAGGGACAGGGACGAGCAGTACTTC
TRBJ1-3 - TRBV7-6 - 13 CASSQTWGNTIYF TGTGCCAGCAGCCAGACATGGGGAAACACCATATATTTT
TRBJ2-5 - TRBV18 - 14 CASSRGGAGETQYF TGTGCCAGCTCCCGAGGGGGCGCGGGGGAGACCCAGTACTTC
TRBJ1-3 many TRBV7-3 TRBD1 15 CASSLDRVSGNTIYF TGTGCCAGCAGCTTAGACAGGGTTTCTGGAAACACCATATATTTT
TRBJ2-7 once TRBV4-1 TRBD1 15 CASSRGTGGTYEQYF TGCGCCAGCAGCCGTGGGACAGGGGGTACCTACGAGCAGTACTTC
TRBJ2-1 - TRBV10-3 TRBD2 15 CAISTSGGAGHEQFF TGTGCCATCTCGACTAGCGGGGGGGCCGGACATGAGCAGTTCTTC
TRBJ2-7 - TRBV6-5 TRBD1 14 CASSSPYRGNEQYF TGTGCCAGCAGTTCCCCTTACAGGGGCAACGAGCAGTACTTC
TRBJ2-7 - TRBV15 - 13 CATSSAVGGEQYF TGTGCCACCAGCAGTGCCGTAGGAGGGGAGCAGTACTTC
TRBJ2-3 - TRBV6-1 TRBD2 18 CASSEGRTSGRASDTQYF TGTGCCAGCAGTGAGGGCAGGACTAGCGGGAGGGCCTCAGATACGCAGTATTTT
TRBJ1-1 - TRBV5-1 - 13 CASSLGEYTEAFF TGCGCCAGCAGCTTAGGAGAGTACACTGAAGCTTTCTTT
TRBJ1-3 once TRBV30 - 14 CAWSGVYSGNTIYF TGTGCCTGGAGTGGAGTCTACTCTGGAAACACCATATATTTT
TRBJ2-5 - TRBV2 - 13 CASSERVPQTQYF TGTGCCAGCAGTGAACGGGTACCCCAGACCCAGTACTTC
TRBJ1-5 few TRBV19 TRBD1 15 CASSAGTGVRQPQHF TGTGCCAGTAGTGCCGGGACAGGGGTAAGGCAGCCCCAGCATTTT
TRBJ2-7 - TRBV2 - 12 CASSESSYEQYF TGTGCCAGCAGCGAATCCTCTTACGAGCAGTACTTC
TRBJ2-5 - TRBV5-1 TRBD1 13 CASSETGKETQYF TGCGCCAGCAGCGAGACAGGGAAGGAGACCCAGTACTTC
TRBJ2-7 - TRBV27 TRBD1 15 CASSYPGTGGKEQYF TGTGCCAGCAGTTACCCCGGGACAGGGGGCAAGGAGCAGTACTTC
TRBJ1-6 - TRBV18 TRBD1 14 CASSLDRGGSPLHF TGTGCCAGCTCTCTCGACAGGGGTGGTTCACCCCTCCACTTT
TRBJ2-3 few TRBV4-3 TRBD2 17 CASSQGPSGVNTDTQYF TGCGCCAGCAGCCAAGGGCCTAGCGGGGTGAACACAGATACGCAGTATTTT
TRBJ1-1 - TRBV6-1 - 15 CASSDLGRGNTEAFF TGTGCCAGCAGTGACCTCGGAAGGGGGAACACTGAAGCTTTCTTT
TRBJ1-3 - TRBV6-5 - 13 CASSRDSGNTIYF TGTGCCAGCAGCCGGGACTCTGGAAACACCATATATTTT
TRBJ1-1 - TRBV10-2 - 14 CASSSAGRRTEAFF TGCGCCAGCAGTTCGGCCGGGCGGAGGACTGAAGCTTTCTTT
TRBJ2-7 - TRBV6-5 TRBD1 15 CASRDGTGRTYEQYF TGTGCCAGCAGGGATGGGACAGGGAGGACCTACGAGCAGTACTTC